What follows describes a single TCR beta chain. The data were taken from a study of blood T cell repertoires in COVID-19. In the study overall: PBMCs, B-cell-depleted T cells, or T cells were the source of the cDNA or gDNA that made up the material.

Trimming took 6 bases from V and 4 from J; bases not matched to a gene: 2. CDR1 is SNHLY and CDR2 is FYNNEI in the germline V gene. This CDR3 spans 14 amino acids. Produced via immunoSEQ multiplex PCR; TCRdb's table is partial and in-frame only. The table lists 150,000 or so clones, just under 95% of them singletons. The chain uses TRBV2 and TRBJ2-1; 11 positions agree with TRBD2. This clonotype was sampled from a woman between 50 and 59 years old with acute or convalescent COVID-19. The material sequenced was peripheral blood. The CDR3 DNA sequence: TGTGCCAGCAGGGTAGCGGGAGGGTACAATGAGCAGTTCTTC. This translates into CASRVAGGYNEQFF. Variable domain in full (rest from reference TRBV2 and TRBJ2-1): EPEVTQTPSHQVTQMGQEVILRCVPISNHLYFYWYRQILGQKVEFLVSFYNNEISEKSEIFDDQFSVERPDGSNFTLKIRSTKLEDSAMYFCASRVAGGYNEQFFGPGTRLTVL.